The 15 T cell receptor beta chains reported below all come from one sample, sequenced in a study of control samples from healthy donors and cancer patients (dated by TCRdb to the early 2020s). Libraries were made using the immunoSEQ multiplex PCR assay. TCRdb mirrors the immuneACCESS table, restricted to in-frame sequences. Some clones are absent from its copies; in checked studies, under half trace to an unresolved V gene, and the reason for the others is unknown. This sample comprises tens of thousands of clones, 85% of them detected only once. The ten largest clones take up approximately 19% of the sample. Input material: blood. The origin of the receptors is a man aged 25 to 40 in good health.

V and J are TRBV30 and TRBJ2-1; 7 nucleotides line up with TRBD1. This CDR3 has 13 amino acids. CDR1 is GTSNPN and CDR2 is SVGIG in the germline V gene (reference sequence). The V segment lost 4 bases and the J segment 1 base; nucleotides outside the gene matches: 1. The CDR3 loop reads CAWNRGSYNEQFF. The CDR3 DNA follows: TGTGCCTGGAACAGGGGATCCTACAATGAGCAGTTCTTC.

The chain combines TRBV14 with TRBJ2-5, with 10 bases lining up with TRBD1. The ends lost 2 bases at V and 7 bases at J; junction bases unmatched: 10. The CDR3 is made up of 16 amino acids. Germline V gene data show CDR1 as SGHDN and CDR2 as FVKESK. The CDR3 region has the DNA TGTGCCAGCAGCCAACCGTGGGACAGGGGTCATGGGACCCAGTACTTC. This codes for CASSQPWDRGHGTQYF.

The V and J genes are TRBV18 and TRBJ2-2; unclear D gene. CDR3 size: 17 residues. V lost 0 bases, J lost 4 bases, and 15 bases lay in between. Germline CDR1 reads KGHSH; CDR2 reads LQKENI. This CDR3 is CASSPPTELWGTGELFF. In DNA, the CDR3 is TGTGCCAGCTCACCACCGACGGAACTGTGGGGCACCGGGGAGCTGTTTTTT. Supplemented by reference TRBV18 and TRBJ2-2, the full variable domain reads NAGVMQNPRHLVRRRGQEARLRCSPMKGHSHVYWYRQLPEEGLKFMVYLQKENIIDESGMPKERFSAEFPKEGPSILRIQQVVRGDSAAYFCASSPPTELWGTGELFFGEGSRLTVL.

This chain links TRBV5-6 with TRBJ2-7; TRBD1 aligns across 9 bases. This CDR3 comprises 14 residues. V was pared by 5 bases and J by 5 bases, with 8 bases of the junction left unmatched. Germline V gives CDR1 SGHDT, CDR2 YYEEEE. CDR3 sequence reads: CASSPRDRVHEQYF. Here the CDR3 DNA reads TGTGCCAGCAGTCCCCGGGACAGGGTCCACGAGCAGTACTTC. The full variable domain, rest sourced from reference TRBV5-6 and TRBJ2-7, is DAGVTQSPTHLIKTRGQQVTLRCSPKSGHDTVSWYQQALGQGPQFIFQYYEEEERQRGNFPDRFSGHQFPNYSSELNVNALLLGDSALYLCASSPRDRVHEQYFGPGTRLTVT.

This rearrangement joins TRBV19 to TRBJ2-6; D might be TRBD1 (6 bases). With 8 bases removed from V and 2 bases from J, the gap between germline ends came to 10 bases. The CDR3 has 14 residues. CDR1 and CDR2 from the germline V gene are LNHDA and SQIVND (reference sequence). CDR3 loop: CASQQGAGANVLTF. The CDR3 DNA follows: TGTGCCAGTCAACAGGGTGCTGGGGCCAACGTCCTGACTTTC.

V usage is TRBV2 and J usage is TRBJ2-2; D is uncertain. V dropped 6 bases and J dropped 1 base, with 9 bases sitting between them. The length of the CDR3 is 14 residues. Per germline, CDR1 SNHLY and CDR2 FYNNEI. The CDR3 nucleotides read TGTGCCAGCAGGAGGACGGAGAACACCGGGGAGCTGTTTTTT. Its translation is CASRRTENTGELFF. Filled out from reference TRBV2 and TRBJ2-2, the complete variable domain reads EPEVTQTPSHQVTQMGQEVILRCVPISNHLYFYWYRQILGQKVEFLVSFYNNEISEKSEIFDDQFSVERPDGSNFTLKIRSTKLEDSAMYFCASRRTENTGELFFGEGSRLTVL.

The chain uses TRBV6-5 and TRBJ2-7; D possibly corresponds to TRBD2 (5 bases). The CDR3 is made up of 15 amino acids. CDR1 and CDR2 (germline): MNHEY, SVGAGI. V was cut by 3 bases and J by 3 bases, with 15 bases left in between. The DNA of the CDR3 is TGTGCCAGCAGTTATTCTCCGGGGAGAATCTACGAGCAGTACTTC. Its protein is CASSYSPGRIYEQYF.

The rearrangement uses TRBV5-1 and TRBJ2-3; 8 bases line up with TRBD1. V shed 0 bases and J 8 bases; nucleotides not matched to a gene: 8. The CDR3 consists of 15 residues. The germline V gene encodes CDR1 SGHRS and CDR2 YFSETQ. CDR3 coding DNA: TGCGCCAGCAGCTTGGTGGCAGGGGGCGAAGGTACGCAGTATTTT. Residues: CASSLVAGGEGTQYF.

The chain combines TRBV5-1 with TRBJ1-1; weak D call: TRBD1 (5 bases). Trimming stripped 0 bases from V and 10 bases from J, with 7 bases between. Germline CDR1 reads SGHRS; CDR2 reads YFSETQ. This CDR3 contains 11 residues. CDR3 coding DNA: TGCGCCAGCAGCTTGGAAGGGGTAGCTTTCTTT. Translating it yields CASSLEGVAFF.

DNA for the CDR3: TGTGCCAGCAGGGGGGGGGCCAATGAGCAGTTCTTC. Its translation is CASRGGANEQFF. The chain recombines TRBV6-6 with TRBJ2-1; D possibly corresponds to TRBD2 (7 bases). Deletions cut 6 bases from V and 6 bases from J, with 9 bases between. This CDR3 contains 12 residues. Germline V gene lookup returns CDR1 MNHNY and CDR2 SVGAGI (reference sequence).

The gene calls are TRBV6-5 and TRBJ1-2, with 9 bases that match TRBD1. CDR3 length equals 15 residues. Germline CDR1 and CDR2: MNHEY and SVGAGI. V lost 6 bases, J lost 3 bases, and 8 bases stayed unmatched. DNA of the CDR3: TGTGCCAGCAGGGGGGGACAGGGATACGACTATGGCTACACCTTC. Translation gives CASRGGQGYDYGYTF.

This chain connects TRBV5-8 to TRBJ1-5; a possible D gene is TRBD1 (6 bases). The V gene's germline CDR1 is SGHTS and CDR2 YDEGEE. V shed 4 bases and J shed 11 bases, with 10 bases lying between them. The CDR3 length is 11 residues. DNA of the CDR3: TGTGCCAGCAGCCTCACAGGGACCCAGCATTTT. The encoded protein is CASSLTGTQHF.

This chain joins TRBV10-3 and TRBJ1-1, with TRBD1 identical over 8 bases. Germline CDR1 and CDR2: ENHRY and SYGVKD. The CDR3 loop spans 13 amino acids. With V trimmed by 8 bases and J by 3 bases, 5 bases remained unmatched. Here the CDR3 DNA reads TGTGCCATCGGACAGGGATGGGACACTGAAGCTTTCTTT. It codes for CAIGQGWDTEAFF.

The count of this clone is one. The chain employs TRBV6-1 and TRBJ1-2; D call uncertain. The CDR3 contains 14 residues. In germline, CDR1 is MNHNS, CDR2 SASEGT. Trimming removed 2 bases from V and 1 base from J, with 8 bases in between. The CDR3 here is CASSEYDSNYGYTF. The CDR3 DNA follows: TGTGCCAGCAGTGAATATGATAGTAACTATGGCTACACCTTC.

The gene calls are TRBV7-9 and TRBJ2-4, with 7 bases matching TRBD2. The length of the CDR3 is 14 residues. The germline gives CDR1 SEHNR, CDR2 FQNEAQ (reference sequence). Trimming removed 5 bases from V and 8 bases from J; junction bases left unmatched: 9. The CDR3 DNA reads as TGTGCCAGCAGCGCATGGGGGGGTTTGGACATTCAGTACTTC. Protein product: CASSAWGGLDIQYF. Drawing the rest from reference TRBV7-9 and TRBJ2-4, the complete variable domain is DTGVSQNPRHKITKRGQNVTFRCDPISEHNRLYWYRQTLGQGPEFLTYFQNEAQLEKSRLLSDRFSAERPKGSFSTLEIQRTEQGDSAMYLCASSAWGGLDIQYFGAGTRLSVL.